The 29 T cell receptor beta chains in this list originate from one sample, sequenced in a study of T cell responses to AZD1222 COVID-19 vaccine. The table came from immunoSEQ multiplex PCR; TCRdb's copy has only in-frame clones and leaves some out. The profile shows fewer than 200,000 clones, about 92% of them singletons. This sample comprised peripheral blood, obtained on day 0 of AZD1222 vaccination. The receptor source for this set is an adult in good health.

Here the CDR3 reads CASSEGLLRTEAFF. As DNA, the CDR3 is TGTGCCAGCAGTGAGGGCCTTCTGAGGACTGAAGCTTTCTTT. V usage is TRBV6-1 and J usage is TRBJ1-1; no firm D call. Trimming took off 3 bases at V and 5 bases at J, with 13 bases between the two ends. This CDR3 has 14 amino acids. Germline V gene data show CDR1 as MNHNS and CDR2 as SASEGT.

A single count supports this clone. Within the sample, other DNA sequences also encode this same CDR3. The V call is TRBV6-1, the J call TRBJ1-5, with a tentative D call TRBD1 (5 bases). This CDR3 contains 14 residues. Trimming shortened V by 3 bases and J by 0 bases, and 6 bases separated the two germline ends. Germline V lookup: CDR1 MNHNS, CDR2 SASEGT. CDR3: CASSDRDSNQPQHF. The CDR3 region has the DNA TGTGCCAGCAGTGACAGGGATAGCAATCAGCCCCAGCATTTT.

The rearrangement joins TRBV6-4 to TRBJ1-4; D is unresolved. Germline V lookup: CDR1 MRHNA, CDR2 SNTAGT. The length of the CDR3 is 12 residues. V was clipped by 8 bases and J by 7 bases, with 11 bases between them. The CDR3 nucleotides are TGTGCCAGCCGTTCAAATTCTGAAAAACTGTTTTTT. It translates to CASRSNSEKLFF.

The rearrangement uses TRBV27 and TRBJ2-7; D is ambiguous. Germline CDR1 and CDR2: MNHEY and SMNVEV (reference sequence). Trimming stripped 5 bases from V and 0 bases from J, with 11 bases between. The CDR3 sequence is 14 residues long. CDR3: CASSVSRSSYEQYF. The DNA for the CDR3 is TGTGCCAGCAGTGTCTCCCGAAGCTCCTACGAGCAGTACTTC.

This clone has only a few counts. This chain joins TRBV5-4 and TRBJ2-3, with TRBD2 as a possible D gene (6 bases). Trimming removed 0 bases at V and 3 bases at J, with 11 bases between. Germline V gives CDR1 SGHNT, CDR2 YYREEE (reference sequence). CDR3 size: 15 residues. The CDR3 reads CASSLGRAGTDTQYF. The DNA for the CDR3 is TGTGCCAGCAGCTTGGGTAGGGCGGGGACAGATACGCAGTATTTT.

J is TRBJ2-1 and V is TRBV5-4; TRBD2 aligns across 14 bases. Germline CDR1 is SGHNT and CDR2 is YYREEE (reference sequence). Germline trimming cut 2 bases from V and 2 bases from J; bases unmatched to any gene: 3. The CDR3 extends over 17 amino acids. CDR3 in amino acids: CASSFRLAGGAYNEQFF. CDR3 DNA: TGTGCCAGCAGCTTCCGACTAGCGGGAGGGGCCTACAATGAGCAGTTCTTC.

This chain uses TRBV19 with TRBJ2-1; a weak D match, TRBD2 (6 bases). The germline V gene encodes CDR1 LNHDA and CDR2 SQIVND (reference sequence). V dropped 0 bases and J dropped 4 bases, with 10 bases sitting between them. The CDR3 is 15 amino acids. CDR3 in amino acids: CASSIESGRYNEQFF. The DNA for the CDR3 is TGTGCCAGTAGTATAGAGAGCGGGCGATACAATGAGCAGTTCTTC.

This sequence joins TRBV7-8 and TRBJ1-5; 7 bases map to TRBD1. The germline V gene encodes CDR1 SGHVS and CDR2 FQNEAQ. The CDR3 runs to 15 residues. V gave up 5 bases and J gave up 5 bases; unmatched junction bases: 9. The CDR3 DNA reads as TGTGCCAGCAGCCTCAGGGACAGATTGGATCAGCCCCAGCATTTT. It specifies CASSLRDRLDQPQHF.

The V gene is TRBV4-2, the J gene TRBJ2-7; TRBD2 matches 10 bases. CDR1 is LGHNA and CDR2 is YNFKEQ in the germline V gene. CDR3 length: 15 amino acids. Trimming took 2 bases from V and 4 from J; bases not matched to a gene: 5. The DNA for the CDR3 is TGTGCCAGCAGCCAACAGCGGGAGGGCTGGTACGAGCAGTACTTC. This sequence encodes CASSQQREGWYEQYF.

This rearrangement joins TRBV11-3 to TRBJ1-3; D might be TRBD1 (6 bases). Per germline, CDR1 SGHNT and CDR2 YENEEA. V lost 3 bases and J lost 0, with 6 bases in between. The CDR3 spans 14 residues. The CDR3 bases are TGTGCCAGCAGCTTGGGGGCCTCTGGAAACACCATATATTTT. This translates into CASSLGASGNTIYF.

DNA of the CDR3: TGTGCCAGCAGCTTAGCACGGACAGGGGGCTACGAGCAGTACTTC. Translating it yields CASSLARTGGYEQYF. The J gene is TRBJ2-7, the V gene TRBV7-9; 10 positions agree with TRBD1. From germline, CDR1 is SEHNR and CDR2 FQNEAQ (reference sequence). This CDR3 is 15 amino acids long. V lost 0 bases and J lost 3; bases outside the gene matches: 2.

The gene calls are TRBV12-5 and TRBJ2-5; 7 nucleotides line up with TRBD1. CDR3 length: 15 amino acids. The J segment lost 1 base and the V segment lost 3 bases, leaving 5 bases of the junction unmatched. Germline CDR1 and CDR2: LGHNT and FRNRAP. Written as DNA, the CDR3 is TGTGCTAGTGGTTTAGGGGGCCCGGGCCAAGAGACCCAGTACTTC. Translating gives CASGLGGPGQETQYF.

This clone appeared a few times. The chain recombines TRBV15 with TRBJ2-7, with 9 bases lining up with TRBD1. CDR1 is LNHNV, CDR2 YYDKDF, per germline (reference sequence). CDR3 size: 15 residues. V was pared by 3 bases and J by 2 bases, with 5 bases of the junction left unmatched. CDR3 sequence reads: CATSRGQGFTYEQYF. The CDR3 DNA follows: TGTGCCACCAGCAGGGGACAGGGATTCACCTACGAGCAGTACTTC.

This chain connects TRBV2 to TRBJ1-3; D is ambiguous. Germline V gene lookup returns CDR1 SNHLY and CDR2 FYNNEI. Trimming shortened V by 8 bases and J by 0 bases, and 8 bases separated the two germline ends. The CDR3 sequence is 13 residues long. The CDR3 DNA reads as TGTGCCAGCGGGGTCGTCTCTGGAAACACCATATATTTT. It yields the protein CASGVVSGNTIYF.

The V gene is TRBV2, the J gene TRBJ1-1; TRBD1 matches 8 bases. Germline CDR1 SNHLY, CDR2 FYNNEI. The junction had 16 bases not matched to a gene; V was cut back by 7 bases and J by 3 bases. The CDR3 contains 17 residues. The CDR3 is CASNPVPRTGRDTEAFF. The DNA for the CDR3 is TGTGCCAGCAACCCAGTCCCCCGGACAGGGAGGGACACTGAAGCTTTCTTT.

The chain joins TRBV27 to TRBJ2-1; 13 bases align to TRBD2. V gave up 8 bases and J gave up 2 bases; unmatched junction bases: 12. The CDR3 spans 18 residues. CDR1 and CDR2 from the germline V gene are MNHEY and SMNVEV (reference sequence). CDR3 sequence (DNA): TGTGCCAGCCGTTCCGGACTAGCGGGAGCTCCTACCTACAATGAGCAGTTCTTC. Its protein product is CASRSGLAGAPTYNEQFF.

This rearrangement joins TRBV12-3 or TRBV12-4 to TRBJ1-4; TRBD1 matches 7 bases. This CDR3 is 13 amino acids long. With 2 bases clipped from V and 8 bases from J, the junction kept 2 bases outside the gene matches. The CDR3 sequence is CASSLPGGEKLFF. Written as DNA, the CDR3 is TGTGCCAGCAGTTTACCAGGGGGAGAAAAACTGTTTTTT.

J is TRBJ1-2 and V is TRBV7-2; 8 nucleotides match TRBD1. CDR1 and CDR2 from the germline V gene are SGHTA and FQGNSA. This CDR3 region has 13 residues. The trim removed 5 bases at V and 8 bases at J, leaving 7 bases unmatched. CDR3 sequence reads: CASSPRQGQGYTF. CDR3 bases: TGTGCCAGCAGCCCTCGACAGGGGCAGGGCTACACCTTC.

The table lists this clone with a few counts. The chain uses TRBV11-2 and TRBJ2-1; TRBD2 aligns across 14 bases. Germline V lookup: CDR1 SGHAT, CDR2 FQNNGV. The CDR3 has 17 residues. Unmatched junction bases numbered 3, after V lost 1 base and J lost 4 bases. CDR3 bases: TGTGCCAGCAGCTTAGCCCGGACTAGCGGGAGGTACAATGAGCAGTTCTTC. It is translated as CASSLARTSGRYNEQFF.

The chain employs TRBV7-9 and TRBJ2-1; D may be TRBD1 (6 bases). V shed 6 bases and J shed 4 bases, with 16 bases lying between them. The CDR3 has 15 residues. Germline V gene data show CDR1 as SEHNR and CDR2 as FQNEAQ (reference sequence). CDR3 DNA: TGTGCCAGCAGTATCCAGACAGGCTGGTACAATGAGCAGTTCTTC. This sequence encodes CASSIQTGWYNEQFF.

The chain combines TRBV2 with TRBJ1-1; maybe TRBD1 (5 bases). Germline V CDR1 and CDR2: SNHLY, FYNNEI. V lost 4 bases, J lost 3 bases, and 18 bases lay in between. The CDR3 has 16 residues. Here the CDR3 reads CASSGPLGGWDTEAFF. In nucleotides, the CDR3 is TGTGCCAGCAGTGGCCCTCTCGGGGGGTGGGACACTGAAGCTTTCTTT.

V is TRBV5-1 and J is TRBJ2-3; 8 nucleotides match TRBD2. This CDR3 spans 14 amino acids. With 1 base clipped from V and 5 bases from J, the junction kept 3 bases outside the gene matches. Germline CDR1 reads SGHRS; CDR2 reads YFSETQ. The DNA for the CDR3 is TGCGCCAGCAGCTTGCGGGAGGGCCTAGATACGCAGTATTTT. Protein sequence: CASSLREGLDTQYF.

V usage is TRBV2 and J usage is TRBJ1-2, with 12 bases fitting TRBD1. The CDR3 is 16 residues long. The germline V gene has CDR1 SNHLY and CDR2 FYNNEI. The ends lost 3 bases at V and 4 bases at J; junction bases unmatched: 6. CDR3 in amino acids: CASSEVGTGGGYGYTF. CDR3 bases: TGTGCCAGCAGTGAGGTGGGGACAGGGGGCGGCTATGGCTACACCTTC.

This clone showed up just once. V is TRBV6-1 and J is TRBJ2-7, with 8 bases matching TRBD1. The CDR3 runs 15 residues. The germline V gene has CDR1 MNHNS and CDR2 SASEGT. V trimming: 3 bases; J trimming: 3 bases; junction bases outside the gene matches: 7. CDR3 sequence (DNA): TGTGCCAGCAGTGATCAGGCAGGGGGCCTCTACGAGCAGTACTTC. Its protein is CASSDQAGGLYEQYF.

The chain joins TRBV7-2 to TRBJ2-1, with TRBD2 matching over 14 bases. The germline CDR1 and CDR2 sequences are SGHTA and FQGNSA. The CDR3 covers 17 residues. V lost 3 bases and J lost 8; bases outside the gene matches: 9. The CDR3 coding sequence is TGTGCCAGCAGCTTCTGGACTAGCGGGAGGCCTGGGGATGAGCAGTTCTTC. As protein: CASSFWTSGRPGDEQFF.

This chain uses TRBV19 with TRBJ2-7; 9 bases fit TRBD2. Germline CDR1 reads LNHDA; CDR2 reads SQIVND (reference sequence). The ends lost 5 bases at V and 3 bases at J; junction bases unmatched: 2. The CDR3 runs to 13 residues. The CDR3 DNA reads as TGTGCCAGTAGTGATAGCGGGAGCTACGAGCAGTACTTC. Encoded protein: CASSDSGSYEQYF.

V gene TRBV9 combines with J gene TRBJ1-3; D call uncertain. This CDR3 comprises 15 residues. Trimming shortened V by 0 bases and J by 3 bases, and 10 bases separated the two germline ends. Germline CDR1 SGDLS, CDR2 YYNGEE. CDR3: CASSVDWSGGNTIYF. The CDR3 DNA is TGTGCCAGCAGCGTAGACTGGTCGGGTGGAAACACCATATATTTT.

This chain connects TRBV28 to TRBJ1-5; tentative D call: TRBD1 (5 bases). The CDR3 runs 15 residues. Germline CDR1 is MDHEN and CDR2 is SYDVKM. V lost 6 bases, J lost 3 bases, and 15 bases lay in between. CDR3 amino acids: CASRGTPLINQPQHF. CDR3 nucleotides: TGTGCCAGCAGGGGGACTCCGCTCATCAATCAGCCCCAGCATTTT.

This clone has only one observation. V gene TRBV21-1 combines with J gene TRBJ1-1; TRBD1 is taken as the D call from the table, unchecked against the DNA. TRBV21-1 corresponds to a pseudogene. CDR3 length: 21 residues. This CDR3 is CASSRGQGLHTRSLGNTEAFF. Here the CDR3 DNA reads TGTGCCAGCAGCAGAGGACAGGGGCTTCATACCCGAAGCCTCGGGAACACTGAAGCTTTCTTT.